This TCR beta chain was captured in a study of blood T cells in healthy people across ages. Primed by a sample-barcoded 5' primer and a J-beta primer mix, a second PCR proceeded for roughly 7 to 12 cycles. From the 5' RACE reads, TCRdb called clonotypes with MiXCR, one entry per CDR3 protein. This sample yields 450,000 to 650,000 distinct CDR3 sequences, of which around 24% are seen a single time; approximately 8.7% belongs to the top ten. CDR1 and CDR2 (germline): KGHSH, LQKENI. V was clipped by 6 bases and J by 9 bases, with 17 bases between them. This CDR3 comprises 13 residues. This clonotype has only a few counts. The same data also went into a second study, on T cells of mothers and their children.

The sample consisted of blood. The receptor's source is a boy between 10 and 17 years old in good health. The V and J genes are TRBV18 and TRBJ2-5; D perhaps matches TRBD2 (5 bases). CDR3 sequence: CASSPGRQEAQYF. For the CDR3, the DNA is TGTGCCAGCTCCCCGGGCAGGCAGGAGGCCCAGTACTTC.